This T cell receptor (beta chain) was sequenced during a study of T cell repertoires in cytomegalovirus infection. General study results and limits: Accumulated public TCR beta family frequency recognized individuals carrying CMV together with the relevant HLA. The ex vivo response was dominated by HLA-C-restricted CMV-specific TCR beta clonotypes.

This clonotype has at least ten counts. The antigen is not known. In TCRdb, the reads were re-called with MiXCR into one record per CDR3 protein. Of a few hundred thousand distinct CDR3 sequences detected, over 8% appear once; the ten largest clones hold about 16%. Trimming pared 2 bases from V and 10 bases from J, leaving 12 bases between. The CDR3 covers 13 residues. The V gene's germline CDR1 is SGHVS and CDR2 FNYEAQ. The sample was PBMCs. The chain is built from TRBV7-6 and TRBJ2-1; D possibly corresponds to TRBD1 (6 bases). This receptor was obtained from a human donor in good health (CMV status not recorded). Some clones in this sample may be carry-over from other donors' samples. The CDR3 spells CASSLILTGEQFF. DNA for the CDR3: TGTGCCAGCAGCTTAATATTGACAGGAGAGCAGTTCTTC.